A single sample is the source of the 4 T cell receptor beta chains below, sequenced in a study of CD8 T cells in Susac syndrome. RNA, at about 0.45 to 1 ug, was reverse transcribed with random hexamers. Via MiXCR, TCRdb re-called the immunoSEQ multiplex PCR reads, giving one row per CDR3 protein. The repertoire includes 120,000 or so distinct CDR3 sequences, roughly 94% of them detected once, and less than 0.15% sits in the top ten. Sequences were obtained from CD4+ T cells from PBMCs. These receptors were obtained from a human donor with multiple sclerosis.

The chain employs TRBV20-1 and TRBJ2-2, with 10 bases that match TRBD2. With V trimmed by 6 bases and J by 0 bases, 13 bases remained unmatched. The CDR3 loop spans 18 amino acids. Looked up from germline, CDR1 is DFQATT and CDR2 is SNEGSKA (reference sequence). This chain's CDR3 is CSAPSSGGSEANTGELFF. In nucleotides, the CDR3 is TGCAGTGCGCCCTCTAGCGGGGGTTCTGAGGCGAACACCGGGGAGCTGTTTTTT.

The chain joins TRBV5-1 to TRBJ1-2; D ambiguous. Germline CDR1 and CDR2: SGHRS and YFSETQ. The CDR3 runs 14 residues. With 3 bases removed from V and 6 bases from J, the gap between germline ends came to 15 bases. The CDR3 DNA reads TGCGCCAGCAGCTCACGGGAGGGTGTCGATGGCTACACCTTC. Protein sequence: CASSSREGVDGYTF.

The chain recombines TRBV12-3 or TRBV12-4 with TRBJ1-2; tentative D call: TRBD1 (5 bases). The CDR3 covers 14 residues. V lost 6 bases and J lost 7, with 18 bases in between. Here the CDR3 DNA reads TGTGCCAGCAGCCCGGGACCGAATCCGAGTGGCTACACCTTC. It codes for CASSPGPNPSGYTF.

The rearrangement uses TRBV28 and TRBJ2-1, with 10 bases lining up with TRBD2. J gave up 5 bases and V 4 bases, and 14 bases lay outside the gene matches. Germline-derived CDR1 and CDR2 are MDHEN and SYDVKM. The CDR3 loop spans 18 amino acids. Here the CDR3 reads CASSSGRQPSGRDNEQFF. The CDR3 DNA sequence: TGTGCCAGCAGTTCCGGCAGGCAACCTAGCGGGAGAGACAATGAGCAGTTCTTC.